The T cell receptor (beta chain) under discussion was sequenced for a study of multiple sclerosis patients with progressive multifocal leukoencephalopathy. Assay: immunoSEQ multiplex PCR; the TCRdb copy retains only in-frame clones and omits some. The profile shows fewer than 40,000 clones, 85% to 95% of them singletons. Remarks on this clone: In the same sample, other DNA sequences code for this CDR3.

Time point reported: before natalizumab initiation. Prior interferon beta treatment was universal, and the PML patients were all female. This clonotype was obtained from a man aged 25 to 40 with multiple sclerosis. Sequencing was carried out using PBMCs.

CDR3 protein: CASSVGASYEQFF. In DNA, the CDR3 is TGTGCCAGCAGCGTAGGCGCCTCGTATGAGCAGTTCTTC. The chain employs TRBV9 and TRBJ2-1; D gene uncertain. Trimming took 0 bases from V and 8 from J, leaving 9 bases between them. This CDR3 is 13 amino acids long. Germline CDR1 is SGDLS and CDR2 is YYNGEE. Variable domain in full (rest from reference TRBV9 and TRBJ2-1): DSGVTQTPKHLITATGQRVTLRCSPRSGDLSVYWYQQSLDQGLQFLIQYYNGEERAKGNILERFSAQQFPDLHSELNLSSLELGDSALYFCASSVGASYEQFFGPGTRLTVL.